This passage covers 30 T cell receptor beta chains from one sample sequenced in a study of response to subunit inactivated influenza vaccine. From the RT-PCR reads, TCRdb called clonotypes with MiXCR, one entry per CDR3 protein. The sample records roughly 500,000 distinct CDR3 sequences, about 25% being singletons. The sample was CD4+ T cells sorted from PBMCs, taken about 5 days after vaccination. These TCRs come from a man aged 50 to 59 who received an inactivated influenza vaccine.

The V gene is TRBV4-1, the J gene TRBJ1-4, with TRBD1 identical over 10 bases. The CDR3 contains 15 residues. V lost 1 base, J lost 7 bases, and 3 bases stayed unmatched. The germline V gene encodes CDR1 MGHRA and CDR2 YSYEKL. In DNA, the CDR3 is TGCGCCAGCAGCCAAGTCGGGACAGGGGTTGAAAAACTGTTTTTT. Its protein is CASSQVGTGVEKLFF.

This clonotype came up a few times. V and J are TRBV20-1 and TRBJ2-3; 8 positions agree with TRBD2. CDR1 is DFQATT, CDR2 SNEGSKA, per germline (reference sequence). The CDR3 extends over 14 amino acids. V trimming: 4 bases; J trimming: 6 bases; junction bases outside the gene matches: 9. Here the CDR3 DNA reads TGCAGTGCTACGGCGGGGGGTTGGTTGGATACGCAGTATTTT. Its protein is CSATAGGWLDTQYF.

The chain employs TRBV7-2 and TRBJ2-2; D may be TRBD2 (6 bases). CDR1 is SGHTA and CDR2 is FQGNSA in the germline V gene. The CDR3 consists of 14 residues. V gave up 4 bases and J gave up 4 bases, with 10 bases separating them. The CDR3 spells CASSSGTVTGELFF. DNA for the CDR3: TGTGCCAGCAGCTCCGGGACTGTCACCGGGGAGCTGTTTTTT.

A few counts support this clonotype. V and J are TRBV6-1 and TRBJ2-7, with 15 bases identical to TRBD2. The J segment lost 6 bases and the V segment lost 6 bases, leaving 6 bases of the junction unmatched. This CDR3 contains 15 residues. Looked up from germline, CDR1 is MNHNS and CDR2 is SASEGT. This CDR3 reads CASRRTSGGALEQYF. For the CDR3, the DNA is TGTGCCAGCAGAAGGACTAGCGGGGGGGCTCTCGAGCAGTACTTC.

The CDR3 region is CASSLSHGWGGRGETQYF. As DNA, the CDR3 is TGTGCCAGCAGCTTATCTCATGGCTGGGGGGGCCGAGGAGAGACCCAGTACTTC. The chain employs TRBV11-1 and TRBJ2-5, with a tentative D call TRBD2 (7 bases). The CDR3 sequence is 18 residues long. Trimming cost V 2 bases and J 4 bases, with 23 bases left between them. Germline loops: CDR1 SGHAT, CDR2 FQDESV (reference sequence). Full variable domain (outside the CDR3, taken from reference TRBV11-1 and TRBJ2-5): EAEVAQSPRYKITEKSQAVAFWCDPISGHATLYWYRQILGQGPELLVQFQDESVVDDSQLPKDRFSAERLKGVDSTLKIQPAELGDSAMYLCASSLSHGWGGRGETQYFGPGTRLLVL.

This clonotype was counted only a few times. The chain combines TRBV5-1 with TRBJ2-7; maybe TRBD1 (5 bases). This CDR3 has 12 residues. Deletions cut 1 base from V and 12 bases from J, with 14 bases between. Per germline, CDR1 SGHRS and CDR2 YFSETQ. CDR3 sequence reads: CASSLSGRDLYF. CDR3 sequence (DNA): TGCGCCAGCAGCTTGTCTGGCAGGGATCTGTACTTC.

The chain joins TRBV27 to TRBJ2-5; 9 bases align to TRBD1. Germline lookup yields CDR1 MNHEY and CDR2 SMNVEV (reference sequence). This CDR3 has 13 amino acids. Trimming took 4 bases from V and 7 from J; bases not matched to a gene: 4. The CDR3 here is CASSWDRARTQYF. For the CDR3, the DNA is TGTGCCAGCAGTTGGGACAGGGCTCGGACCCAGTACTTC.

The CDR3 region has the DNA TGCGCCAGCAGCCGGGACGGGGCGAAATATTACGAGCAGTACTTC. Protein sequence: CASSRDGAKYYEQYF. V is TRBV5-1 and J is TRBJ2-7; D may correspond to TRBD1 or TRBD2 (5 bases each). The CDR3 spans 15 residues. Trimming left V 4 bases short and J 4 bases short, with 18 bases between. The germline CDR1 and CDR2 sequences are SGHRS and YFSETQ.

V gene TRBV2 combines with J gene TRBJ2-7; possibly TRBD2 for D (5 bases). The CDR3 runs 15 residues. Per the germline V gene, CDR1 is SNHLY and CDR2 is FYNNEI. Trimming shortened V by 4 bases and J by 6 bases, and 19 bases separated the two germline ends. CDR3 bases: TGTGCCAGCAGTGTTCGTGGGTCCGAGGGAATCGAGCAGTACTTC. Encoded protein: CASSVRGSEGIEQYF.

The DNA for the CDR3 is TGTGCCTGGAGTGTAATCCTAGCGGGAGCTGAGCAGTTCTTC. This sequence encodes CAWSVILAGAEQFF. The chain couples TRBV30 to TRBJ2-1; 10 nucleotides align to TRBD2. The V segment lost 0 bases and the J segment 9 bases; nucleotides outside the gene matches: 5. Germline-derived CDR1 and CDR2 are GTSNPN and SVGIG (reference sequence). The CDR3 loop spans 14 amino acids.

This clonotype was detected a few times. The chain combines TRBV12-3 or TRBV12-4 with TRBJ1-1; D unclear. V lost 8 bases and J lost 0, with 10 bases in between. The CDR3 contains 13 residues. DNA of the CDR3: TGTGCCAGCGTTTGGGCCATGAACACTGAAGCTTTCTTT. This codes for CASVWAMNTEAFF.

This clonotype has only a few counts. The genes are TRBV29-1 and TRBJ2-7, with a possible D match to TRBD2 (5 bases). The CDR3 consists of 11 residues. The V end was cut by 7 bases, the J end by 7 bases, with 14 bases between. Per the germline V gene, CDR1 is SQVTM and CDR2 is ANQGSEA. CDR3 DNA: TGCAGCGGCTTCGGACTCGGTGAGCAGTACTTC. Amino acid sequence: CSGFGLGEQYF.

The chain combines TRBV3-1 with TRBJ2-1; TRBD2 is a possible D gene (6 bases). The CDR3 spans 13 residues. Trimming took off 8 bases at V and 9 bases at J, with 17 bases between the two ends. Germline CDR1 and CDR2: LGHDT and YNNKEL (reference sequence). CDR3 in amino acids: CASSTTRVAEQFF. The CDR3, as DNA: TGTGCCAGCTCGACGACTAGGGTCGCTGAGCAGTTCTTC.

V and J are TRBV5-1 and TRBJ2-3, with a tentative D call TRBD1 (6 bases). Deletions cut 1 base from V and 7 bases from J, with 7 bases between. Germline values: CDR1 SGHRS, CDR2 YFSETQ. The CDR3 covers 12 residues. The CDR3 DNA reads as TGCGCCAGCAGCTTGAGGGGGAATACGCAGTATTTT. Its translation is CASSLRGNTQYF. The variable domain in full, completed from reference TRBV5-1 and TRBJ2-3, reads KAGVTQTPRYLIKTRGQQVTLSCSPISGHRSVSWYQQTPGQGLQFLFEYFSETQRNKGNFPGRFSGRQFSNSRSEMNVSTLELGDSALYLCASSLRGNTQYFGPGTRLTVL.

The rearrangement joins TRBV9 to TRBJ1-2; 11 bases are shared with TRBD1. This CDR3 has 17 residues. In germline, CDR1 is SGDLS, CDR2 YYNGEE. The J segment lost 7 bases and the V segment lost 3 bases, leaving 14 bases of the junction unmatched. As DNA, the CDR3 is TGTGCCAGCAGCGCTTGGGACAGGGGGACCCTATTTAGTGGCTACACCTTC. The encoded protein is CASSAWDRGTLFSGYTF.

This clonotype turned up a few times. The rearrangement links TRBV12-3 or TRBV12-4 to TRBJ2-1; TRBD2 is a possible D gene (5 bases). The CDR3 has 14 amino acids. V was clipped by 3 bases and J by 8 bases, with 14 bases between them. CDR3 bases: TGTGCCAGCAGTTTCGGGCTAGCCGTCGATGAGCAGTTCTTC. Translation gives CASSFGLAVDEQFF.

The chain joins TRBV6-1 to TRBJ2-1, with 8 bases matching TRBD2. Germline lookup yields CDR1 MNHNS and CDR2 SASEGT. The junction had 8 bases not matched to a gene; V was cut back by 8 bases and J by 2 bases. The CDR3 has 15 residues. The CDR3 nucleotides read TGTGCCAGCCGGGAGGGCCTAAGGCCCTACAATGAGCAGTTCTTC. It translates to CASREGLRPYNEQFF.

This clonotype was recorded a few times. The gene calls are TRBV25-1 and TRBJ2-1, with TRBD2 matching over 8 bases. The germline V gene has CDR1 MGHDK and CDR2 SYGVNS. The CDR3 sequence is 16 residues long. V was pared by 3 bases and J by 4 bases, with 8 bases of the junction left unmatched. The CDR3 sequence: CASSDPTSAKYNEQFF. The CDR3 DNA sequence: TGTGCCAGCAGTGATCCGACTAGCGCAAAGTACAATGAGCAGTTCTTC.

The V call is TRBV10-3, the J call TRBJ2-3; maybe TRBD2 (6 bases). V was trimmed by 0 bases and J by 14 bases, leaving 12 bases between them. This CDR3 region has 12 residues. Germline V gene sequence: CDR1 ENHRY, CDR2 SYGVKD. This CDR3 is CAISESAGSGYF. The CDR3 DNA follows: TGTGCCATCAGTGAGTCCGCGGGGTCGGGGTATTTT.

The chain joins TRBV4-2 to TRBJ2-1, with 9 bases identical to TRBD2. The trim removed 0 bases at V and 5 bases at J, leaving 5 bases unmatched. The CDR3 totals 16 residues. Germline V gene sequence: CDR1 LGHNA, CDR2 YNFKEQ. The CDR3 DNA reads as TGTGCCAGCAGCCAAGATCCGGCTAGCGGGGACAATGAGCAGTTCTTC. It codes for CASSQDPASGDNEQFF.

The chain has TRBV19 and TRBJ1-1; D possibly corresponds to TRBD1 (5 bases). The germline CDR1 and CDR2 sequences are LNHDA and SQIVND (reference sequence). This CDR3 is 13 amino acids long. V was trimmed by 7 bases and J by 0 bases, leaving 9 bases between them. CDR3 nucleotides: TGTGCCAGTACGCCAGGGATGAACACTGAAGCTTTCTTT. Amino acids: CASTPGMNTEAFF.

The chain joins TRBV25-1 to TRBJ1-2; D might be TRBD1 (5 bases). The V end was cut by 2 bases, the J end by 6 bases, with 10 bases between. Germline V CDR1 and CDR2: MGHDK, SYGVNS. There are 13 residues in the CDR3. The CDR3 sequence is CASSEAGTHGYTF. The DNA of the CDR3 is TGTGCCAGCAGTGAAGCAGGGACCCATGGCTACACCTTC.

This clonotype turned up a few times. The rearrangement joins TRBV11-2 to TRBJ1-4, with D perhaps matching TRBD1 (6 bases). The length of the CDR3 is 14 residues. Germline V lookup: CDR1 SGHAT, CDR2 FQNNGV. V was shortened by 6 bases and J by 5 bases, with 13 bases between the two germline ends. CDR3 DNA: TGTGCCAGCAGAAGCGGGGGCTCAAATGAAAAACTGTTTTTT. Translated, it gives CASRSGGSNEKLFF.

This clonotype was detected only a few times. The genes are TRBV20-1 and TRBJ1-1; 7 bases are shared with TRBD1. V was clipped by 0 bases and J by 1 base; unmatched bases: 2. The CDR3 contains 14 residues. Germline lookup yields CDR1 DFQATT and CDR2 SNEGSKA (reference sequence). The CDR3 bases are TGCAGTGCTAGAGACGGACAGGCGAACACTGAAGCTTTCTTT. Protein product: CSARDGQANTEAFF.

Concerning this clonotype: One end of the junction does not line up with germline, which may come from a read error. The V gene is TRBV3-1, the J gene TRBJ2-3; D may be TRBD1 or TRBD2 (5 bases each). Per the germline V gene, CDR1 is LGHDT and CDR2 is YNNKEL (reference sequence). The CDR3 contains 13 residues. The CDR3 nucleotides read TGTGCCAGCAGCCAAGCGGGAAGGGGTACGCACTATTTT. It specifies CASSQAGRGTHYF.

This clonotype was counted only a few times. The V gene is TRBV29-1, the J gene TRBJ2-3; 8 bases fit TRBD1. Germline V gives CDR1 SQVTM, CDR2 ANQGSEA. With 0 bases clipped from V and 4 bases from J, the junction kept 9 bases outside the gene matches. This CDR3 region has 16 residues. The CDR3 nucleotides are TGCAGCGTTGAAGATTCCGGCACGACAGGGGCAGATACGCAGTATTTT. Residues: CSVEDSGTTGADTQYF.

This clonotype occurred a few times. V and J are TRBV12-3 or TRBV12-4 and TRBJ2-7; D gene uncertain. The V end lost 1 base, the J end lost 3 bases, and 10 bases lay between the germline ends. The CDR3 sequence is 14 residues long. The chain's CDR3 is CASSLGDSNYEQYF. DNA for the CDR3: TGTGCCAGCAGTTTAGGTGACTCCAACTACGAGCAGTACTTC.

The V call is TRBV14, the J call TRBJ2-7, with D perhaps assigned TRBD1 or TRBD2 (5 bases each). Germline V gives CDR1 SGHDN, CDR2 FVKESK. This CDR3 has 16 amino acids. Trimming pared 1 base from V and 7 bases from J, leaving 20 bases between. CDR3 DNA: TGTGCCAGCAGCCAAGGCCACGGGACCGTCGCCCGTGAGCAGTACTTC. It translates to CASSQGHGTVAREQYF.

This clonotype was seen at least ten times. The CDR3 loop reads CSALVYTF. The CDR3 coding sequence is TGCAGTGCTTTGGTCTACACCTTC. The chain joins TRBV20-1 to TRBJ1-2; D is uncertain. The CDR3 length is 8 residues. Germline CDR1 reads DFQATT; CDR2 reads SNEGSKA (reference sequence). V was cut by 5 bases and J by 10 bases, with 5 bases left in between.

V gene TRBV24-1 combines with J gene TRBJ1-2, with 7 bases lining up with TRBD1. With V trimmed by 0 bases and J by 7 bases, 7 bases remained unmatched. The CDR3 is made up of 15 amino acids. CDR1 KGHDR and CDR2 SFDVKD come from the germline V gene. The CDR3 DNA reads TGTGCCACCAGTGATTTGAGGACAGGACCTGGTGGCTACACCTTC. Protein sequence: CATSDLRTGPGGYTF.